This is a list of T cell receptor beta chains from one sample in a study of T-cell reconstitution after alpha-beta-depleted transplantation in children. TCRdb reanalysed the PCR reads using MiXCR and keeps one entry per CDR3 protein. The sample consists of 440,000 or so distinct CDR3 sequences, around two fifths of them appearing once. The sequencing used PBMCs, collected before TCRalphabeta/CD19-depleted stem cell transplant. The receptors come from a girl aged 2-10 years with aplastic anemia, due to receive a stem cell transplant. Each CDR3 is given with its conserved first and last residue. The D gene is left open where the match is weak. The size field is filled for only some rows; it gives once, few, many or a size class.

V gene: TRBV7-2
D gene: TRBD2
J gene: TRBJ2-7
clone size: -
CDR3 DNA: TGTGCCAGCAGCCGGACTAGCGGCCTCTCCTACGAGCAGTACTTC
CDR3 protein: CASSRTSGLSYEQYF

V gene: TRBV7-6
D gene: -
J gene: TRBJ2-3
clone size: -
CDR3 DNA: TGTGCCAGCAGCTCTACGACTACACTCGGCACAGATACGCAGTATTTT
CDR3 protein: CASSSTTTLGTDTQYF

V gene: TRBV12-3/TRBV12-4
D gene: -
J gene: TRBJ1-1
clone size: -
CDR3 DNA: TGTGCCAGCAGTTTTAGGGTAGGGTCGGAAACTGAAGCTTTCTTT
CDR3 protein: CASSFRVGSETEAFF

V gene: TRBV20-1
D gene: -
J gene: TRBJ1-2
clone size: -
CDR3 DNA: TGCAGTGCTGCTCCCTCTACTGCCGCCCCTACCTATGGCTACACCTTC
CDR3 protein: CSAAPSTAAPTYGYTF

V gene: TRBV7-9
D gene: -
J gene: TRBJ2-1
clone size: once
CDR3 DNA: TGTGCCAGCAGCTTGGGTACACCTCCCAATGAGCAGTTCTTC
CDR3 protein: CASSLGTPPNEQFF

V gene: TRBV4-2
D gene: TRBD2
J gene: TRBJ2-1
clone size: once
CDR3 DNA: TGTGCCAGCAGCCTACGGGACAGGGTTTCGCTTGAGACTAGCGGGAGAGACAATGAGCAGTTCTTC
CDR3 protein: CASSLRDRVSLETSGRDNEQFF

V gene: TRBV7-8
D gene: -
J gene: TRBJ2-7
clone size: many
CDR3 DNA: TGTGCCAGCAGCCCCGACCAAGGGCAGGAGCAGTACTTC
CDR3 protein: CASSPDQGQEQYF

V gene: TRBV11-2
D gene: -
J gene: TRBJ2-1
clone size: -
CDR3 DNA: TGTGCCAGCAGCTTACAGACCCGGCTCGATGAGCAGTTCTTC
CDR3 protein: CASSLQTRLDEQFF

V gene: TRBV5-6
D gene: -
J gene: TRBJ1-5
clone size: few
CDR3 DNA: TGTGCCAGCACCCTATGGACAGTTTACAATCAGCCCCAGCATTTT
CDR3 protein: CASTLWTVYNQPQHF

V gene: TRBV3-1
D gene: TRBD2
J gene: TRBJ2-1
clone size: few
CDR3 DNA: TGTGCCAGCAGCCGCGGACTAGCGGGAGTGTATGAGCAGTTCTTC
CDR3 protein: CASSRGLAGVYEQFF

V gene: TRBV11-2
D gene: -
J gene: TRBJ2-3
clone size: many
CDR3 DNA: TGTGCCAGCAGCCCACAAAATACGCAGTATTTT
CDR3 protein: CASSPQNTQYF

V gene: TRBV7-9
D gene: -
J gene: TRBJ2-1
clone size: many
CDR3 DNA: TGTGCCAGCAGCTTCCCCATGAGGGAACATGAGCAGTTCTTC
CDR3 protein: CASSFPMREHEQFF

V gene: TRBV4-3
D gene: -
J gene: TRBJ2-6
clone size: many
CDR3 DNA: TGCGCCAGCAGCCATTACTCTGGGGCCAACGTCCTGACTTTC
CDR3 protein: CASSHYSGANVLTF

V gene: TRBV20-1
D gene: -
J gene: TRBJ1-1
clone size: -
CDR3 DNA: TGCAGTGCTCTGGACGTCACTGAAGCTTTCTTT
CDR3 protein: CSALDVTEAFF

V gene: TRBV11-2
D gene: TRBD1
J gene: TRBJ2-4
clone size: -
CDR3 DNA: TGTGCCAGCAGCTTAGATTCGGAGACAGGGGAGAGGACCAAAAACATTCAGTACTTC
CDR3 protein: CASSLDSETGERTKNIQYF